This TCR beta chain comes out of a study of shared clonotypes between healthy human individuals. This CDR3 has 15 amino acids. CDR1 GTSNPN and CDR2 SVGIG come from the germline V gene (reference sequence). Trimming took 4 bases from V and 5 from J, leaving 19 bases between them. Generated by immunoSEQ multiplex PCR, the TCRdb table keeps only in-frame clones and is missing some. The data show 2,500,000 or so clones, 85% to 95% seen once. Concerning this clone itself: Its antigen is currently unknown.

The study's findings and limits: Shared across a few donors were around 5% of the naive CD4 clonotypes.

V and J are TRBV30 and TRBJ2-3; the D gene is possibly TRBD2 (5 bases). The receptor's source is a man aged 18-30 years in good health. Some clones in this sample may be carry-over from other donors' samples. Sequencing used naive CD4+ T cells from PBMCs. Subset in this sample: CD45RA+ positively selected. For the CDR3, the DNA is TGTGCCTGGACACCTTTGTTGGGAGTTCGAGATACGCAGTATTTT. Translating gives CAWTPLLGVRDTQYF.